Listed here are 18 T cell receptor beta chains from one sample, sequenced in a study of T-cell reconstitution after alpha-beta-depleted transplantation in children. TCRbeta library preparation incorporated unique molecular identifiers. TCRdb re-called the PCR reads through MiXCR, storing one row per CDR3 protein. Here the sample spans about 540,000 distinct CDR3 sequences, around 16% being singletons. The material was PBMCs from the stem cell graft donor, obtained from the stem cell graft. These receptors originate from a human donor who donated a stem cell graft to a child with acute lymphoblastic leukemia.

V gene TRBV5-4 combines with J gene TRBJ2-2; 10 bases match TRBD2. After removal of 2 bases from V and 5 bases from J, the junction contained 6 bases not matched to a gene. Per the germline V gene, CDR1 is SGHNT and CDR2 is YYREEE (reference sequence). The CDR3 is 16 residues long. The CDR3 region is CASSFYLAGVTGELFF. Written as DNA, the CDR3 is TGTGCCAGCAGCTTTTATCTAGCGGGAGTTACCGGGGAGCTGTTTTTT. The full variable domain, with the rest looked up from reference TRBV5-4 and TRBJ2-2, is ETGVTQSPTHLIKTRGQQVTLRCSSQSGHNTVSWYQQALGQGPQFIFQYYREEENGRGNFPPRFSGLQFPNYSSELNVNALELDDSALYLCASSFYLAGVTGELFFGEGSRLTVL.

This clonotype is a singleton in its sample. This sequence joins TRBV29-1 and TRBJ2-1; D gene unclear. The V gene's germline CDR1 is SQVTM and CDR2 ANQGSEA. This CDR3 comprises 17 residues. Trimming removed 3 bases at V and 0 bases at J, with 18 bases between. CDR3 in amino acids: CSVDLPLRPNSYNEQFF. The CDR3, as DNA: TGCAGCGTTGATCTGCCGTTGCGCCCCAACTCCTACAATGAGCAGTTCTTC.

This chain uses TRBV5-1 with TRBJ2-1, with D perhaps TRBD1 (6 bases). Trimming took 4 bases from V and 0 from J, leaving 14 bases between them. In germline, CDR1 is SGHRS, CDR2 YFSETQ. The CDR3 contains 16 residues. CDR3 protein: CASSPGQISSYNEQFF. CDR3 DNA sequence: TGCGCCAGCAGCCCCGGACAGATTAGCTCCTACAATGAGCAGTTCTTC.

This clonotype was recorded many times. V usage is TRBV7-9 and J usage is TRBJ2-7, with D possibly TRBD2 on 6 matching bases. Trimming removed 3 bases at V and 2 bases at J, with 11 bases between. The CDR3 is 14 amino acids. Germline CDR1 is SEHNR and CDR2 is FQNEAQ (reference sequence). The DNA for the CDR3 is TGTGCCAGCAGCTTGGGCGGGGTGACCTACGAGCAGTACTTC. Its translation is CASSLGGVTYEQYF.

This clonotype was counted a few times. J is TRBJ2-1 and V is TRBV7-8; 7 bases line up with TRBD2. The germline gives CDR1 SGHVS, CDR2 FQNEAQ. The V and J ends lost 5 bases and 4 bases, in that order; junction bases with no gene match: 14. This CDR3 contains 17 residues. Written as DNA, the CDR3 is TGTGCCAGCAGCCACACCAGGACTAGACTGAATTACAATGAGCAGTTCTTC. It translates to CASSHTRTRLNYNEQFF.

The V call is TRBV5-1, the J call TRBJ2-4, with D possibly called TRBD1 or TRBD2 (5 bases each). With 3 bases removed from V and 9 bases from J, the gap between germline ends came to 22 bases. CDR3 size: 16 residues. The germline V gene encodes CDR1 SGHRS and CDR2 YFSETQ. The CDR3 nucleotides are TGCGCCAGCAGCTCACGACAGACCGGGGCAAGGGGCATTCAGTACTTC. It translates to CASSSRQTGARGIQYF.

The chain combines TRBV7-2 with TRBJ1-1; D gene unclear. Germline V gene data show CDR1 as SGHTA and CDR2 as FQGNSA. V lost 1 base, J lost 7 bases, and 7 bases lay in between. The CDR3 has 12 amino acids. As DNA, the CDR3 is TGTGCCAGCAGCTTAGTGACGATTGAAGCTTTCTTT. Residues: CASSLVTIEAFF.

This clonotype was found many times. V gene TRBV5-1 combines with J gene TRBJ2-7; TRBD1 agrees at 9 bases. Losses at the gene ends were 4 bases for V and 7 bases for J; bases not matched to a gene: 12. This CDR3 comprises 15 residues. Looked up from germline, CDR1 is SGHRS and CDR2 is YFSETQ. CDR3 sequence (DNA): TGCGCCAGCAGCATCGGACAGGGGACCTCGGGGGAGCAGTACTTC. Its protein product is CASSIGQGTSGEQYF.

This sequence joins TRBV4-1 and TRBJ1-5; no reliable D call. CDR1 is MGHRA and CDR2 is YSYEKL in the germline V gene. CDR3 length: 17 residues. V was trimmed by 1 base and J by 1 base, leaving 14 bases between them. This CDR3 reads CASSQVLGGGSNQPQHF. The CDR3 DNA is TGCGCCAGCAGCCAAGTCTTGGGCGGTGGGAGCAATCAGCCCCAGCATTTT.

V gene TRBV2 combines with J gene TRBJ2-1, with D uncertain. Germline CDR1 and CDR2: SNHLY and FYNNEI. The CDR3 has 15 residues. V lost 6 bases and J lost 0, with 12 bases in between. This CDR3 is CASRRVTASYNEQFF. CDR3 bases: TGTGCCAGCAGACGGGTAACAGCCTCCTACAATGAGCAGTTCTTC.

The chain recombines TRBV20-1 with TRBJ2-5; 8 nucleotides match TRBD1. CDR3 length equals 14 residues. Germline V lookup: CDR1 DFQATT, CDR2 SNEGSKA (reference sequence). With V trimmed by 6 bases and J by 4 bases, 10 bases remained unmatched. The chain's CDR3 is CSALRQGHRETQYF. CDR3 nucleotide sequence: TGCAGTGCCCTTAGACAGGGGCATCGAGAGACCCAGTACTTC.

This clonotype was found once. One end of the junction varies from germline; a read error may be responsible. The CDR3 is CAISSRLFYNEQFF. For the CDR3, the DNA is TGTGCCATCAGCTCCAGGCTCTTTTACAATGAGCAGTTCTTC. The V call is TRBV5-6, the J call TRBJ2-1; no firm D call. Per germline, CDR1 SGHDT and CDR2 YYEEEE. The CDR3 is 14 residues long.

This chain links TRBV7-3 with TRBJ2-5; TRBD2 matches 13 bases. Per the germline V gene, CDR1 is SGHTA and CDR2 is FQGTGA. J was trimmed by 5 bases and V by 3 bases; bases with no gene match: 6. The CDR3 is 16 residues long. Here the CDR3 DNA reads TGTGCCAGCAGCTTCCAACCGACTAGCGGGAGGGAGACCCAGTACTTC. Translation gives CASSFQPTSGRETQYF.

This clonotype was recorded only once. The chain joins TRBV20-1 to TRBJ2-2; tentatively, D is TRBD2 (6 bases). V was trimmed by 3 bases and J by 0 bases, leaving 11 bases between them. Germline V gene lookup returns CDR1 DFQATT and CDR2 SNEGSKA (reference sequence). This CDR3 comprises 15 residues. CDR3 amino acids: CSASAGRTNTGELFF. The CDR3 nucleotides read TGCAGTGCTAGTGCGGGACGAACGAACACCGGGGAGCTGTTTTTT.

This clonotype occurred a few times. This sequence joins TRBV29-1 and TRBJ2-1; D assignment may be TRBD1 or TRBD2 (5 bases each). CDR3 length equals 14 residues. V was clipped by 8 bases and J by 8 bases, with 22 bases between them. Per the germline V gene, CDR1 is SQVTM and CDR2 is ANQGSEA. The CDR3 DNA sequence: TGCAGCATTGTGGGGGAATCGGTTAGGGATGAGCAGTTCTTC. Translation: CSIVGESVRDEQFF.

This chain uses TRBV4-2 with TRBJ2-2, with D perhaps being TRBD1 or TRBD2 (5 bases each). Trimming removed 6 bases from V and 3 bases from J, with 11 bases in between. Germline V gene data show CDR1 as LGHNA and CDR2 as YNFKEQ. CDR3 length: 14 amino acids. In DNA form, the CDR3 reads TGTGCCAGCAGGCTGGGACGGTACACCGGGGAGCTGTTTTTT. Its protein product is CASRLGRYTGELFF.

This clonotype was seen only a few times. The chain carries TRBV20-1 and TRBJ1-2, with D hard to call. In germline, CDR1 is DFQATT, CDR2 SNEGSKA (reference sequence). The CDR3 spans 12 residues. V was pared by 3 bases and J by 0 bases, with 5 bases between. In DNA, the CDR3 is TGCAGTGCTAGCCCCTCTAACTATGGCTACACCTTC. This gives the protein CSASPSNYGYTF.

This clonotype was detected a few times. The chain uses TRBV12-3 or TRBV12-4 and TRBJ1-3; D gene uncertain. CDR3 size: 16 residues. Trimming left V 1 base short and J 0 bases short, with 10 bases between. The DNA of the CDR3 is TGTGCCAGCAGTTTAGAAGGCGGATACTCTGGAAACACCATATATTTT. As protein: CASSLEGGYSGNTIYF.